Listed here is a single TCR beta chain. Its cognate antigen is unknown. This specimen comes from a study of memory CD8 T cells in hepatitis C reinfection. Turning to the study itself: Chronic HCV followed reinfection in a couple of donors who cleared primary infection. Between 3 and 8 weeks after reinfection detection, peak samples were drawn.

General study points: Only 4 or 5 donors prevented definitive conclusions about public clonotypes.

Measured with immunoSEQ multiplex PCR; TCRdb has only the in-frame clones, and not every one. The table shows 40,000 to 45,000 clones, with more than 75% occurring only once. Documented time point: peak reinfection, 3 to 8 weeks after reinfection detection. No in vitro expansion preceded TCR sequencing of the sorted cells. The CDR3 totals 12 residues. V dropped 7 bases and J dropped 4; count of bases not matched to a gene: 5. In germline, CDR1 is SQVTM, CDR2 ANQGSEA. Sequences were obtained from naive CD8+ T cells sorted from blood. This sequence originates from a man younger than 35 with hepatitis C virus infection. The J gene is TRBJ2-7, the V gene TRBV29-1, with 9 bases lining up with TRBD1. Here the CDR3 DNA reads TGCAGCGCTCGACAGGGGGGGTACGAGCAGTACTTC. Translated, it gives CSARQGGYEQYF.